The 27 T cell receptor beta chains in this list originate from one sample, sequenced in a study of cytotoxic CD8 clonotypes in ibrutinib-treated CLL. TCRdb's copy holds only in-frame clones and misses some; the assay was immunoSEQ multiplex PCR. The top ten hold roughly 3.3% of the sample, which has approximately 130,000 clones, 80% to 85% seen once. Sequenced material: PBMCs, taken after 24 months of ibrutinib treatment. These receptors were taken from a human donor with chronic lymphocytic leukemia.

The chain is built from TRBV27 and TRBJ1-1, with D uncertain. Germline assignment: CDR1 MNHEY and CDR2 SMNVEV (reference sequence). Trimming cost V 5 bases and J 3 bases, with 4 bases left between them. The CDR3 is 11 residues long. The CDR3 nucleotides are TGTGCCAGCAGTAAAGACACTGAAGCTTTCTTT. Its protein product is CASSKDTEAFF.

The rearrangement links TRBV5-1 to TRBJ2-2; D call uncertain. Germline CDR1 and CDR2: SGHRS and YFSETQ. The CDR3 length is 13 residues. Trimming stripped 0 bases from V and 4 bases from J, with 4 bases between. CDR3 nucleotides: TGCGCCAGCAGCTTGGAGCTCACCGGGGAGCTGTTTTTT. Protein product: CASSLELTGELFF.

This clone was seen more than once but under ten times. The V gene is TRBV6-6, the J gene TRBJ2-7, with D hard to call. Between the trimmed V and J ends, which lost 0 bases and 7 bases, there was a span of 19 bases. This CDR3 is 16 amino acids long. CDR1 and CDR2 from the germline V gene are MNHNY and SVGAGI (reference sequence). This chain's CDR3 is CASSYSNWEDSGEQYF. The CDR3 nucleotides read TGTGCCAGCAGTTACTCGAATTGGGAAGATTCAGGAGAGCAGTACTTC.

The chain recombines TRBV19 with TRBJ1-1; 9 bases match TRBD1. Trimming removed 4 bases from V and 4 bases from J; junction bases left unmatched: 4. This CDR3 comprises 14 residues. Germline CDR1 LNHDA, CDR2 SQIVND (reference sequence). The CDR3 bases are TGTGCCAGTAGTAACAGGGGGCAGGGCACTGAAGCTTTCTTT. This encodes CASSNRGQGTEAFF.

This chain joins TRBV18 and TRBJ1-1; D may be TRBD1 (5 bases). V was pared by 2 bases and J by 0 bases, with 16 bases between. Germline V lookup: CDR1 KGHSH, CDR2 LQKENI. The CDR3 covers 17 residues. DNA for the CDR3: TGTGCCAGCTCACCATCAGGGTCGGCGAAGCTGAACACTGAAGCTTTCTTT. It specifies CASSPSGSAKLNTEAFF.

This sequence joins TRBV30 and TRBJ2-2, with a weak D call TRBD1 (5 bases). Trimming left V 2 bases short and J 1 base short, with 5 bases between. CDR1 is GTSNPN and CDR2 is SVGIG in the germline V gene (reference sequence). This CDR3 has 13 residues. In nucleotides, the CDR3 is TGTGCCTGGAGTCAGGGGAACACCGGGGAGCTGTTTTTT. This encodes CAWSQGNTGELFF. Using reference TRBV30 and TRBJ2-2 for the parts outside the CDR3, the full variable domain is SQTIHQWPATLVQPVGSPLSLECTVEGTSNPNLYWYRQAAGRGLQLLFYSVGIGQISSEVPQNLSASRPQDRQFILSSKKLLLSDSGFYLCAWSQGNTGELFFGEGSRLTVL.

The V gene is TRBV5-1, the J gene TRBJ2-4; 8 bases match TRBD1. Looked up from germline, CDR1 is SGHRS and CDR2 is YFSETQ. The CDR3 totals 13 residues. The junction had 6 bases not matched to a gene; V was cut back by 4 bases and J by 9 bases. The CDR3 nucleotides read TGCGCCAGCAGCAACCAACAGGGGGTCATTCAGTACTTC. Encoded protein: CASSNQQGVIQYF.

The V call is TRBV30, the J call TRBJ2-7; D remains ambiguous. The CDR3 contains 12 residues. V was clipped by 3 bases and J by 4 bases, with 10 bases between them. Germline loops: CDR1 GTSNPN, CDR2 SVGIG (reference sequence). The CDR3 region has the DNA TGTGCCTGGAGATCCGTAGGGTACGAGCAGTACTTC. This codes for CAWRSVGYEQYF. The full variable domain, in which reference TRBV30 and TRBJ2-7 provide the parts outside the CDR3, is SQTIHQWPATLVQPVGSPLSLECTVEGTSNPNLYWYRQAAGRGLQLLFYSVGIGQISSEVPQNLSASRPQDRQFILSSKKLLLSDSGFYLCAWRSVGYEQYFGPGTRLTVT.

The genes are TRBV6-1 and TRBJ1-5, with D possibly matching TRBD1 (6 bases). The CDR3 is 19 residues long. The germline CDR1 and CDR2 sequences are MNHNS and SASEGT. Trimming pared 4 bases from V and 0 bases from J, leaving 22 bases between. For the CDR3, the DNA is TGTGCCAGCAGTGTTGTTCGGGGGGCTTTGTTTAATAGCAATCAGCCCCAGCATTTT. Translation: CASSVVRGALFNSNQPQHF.

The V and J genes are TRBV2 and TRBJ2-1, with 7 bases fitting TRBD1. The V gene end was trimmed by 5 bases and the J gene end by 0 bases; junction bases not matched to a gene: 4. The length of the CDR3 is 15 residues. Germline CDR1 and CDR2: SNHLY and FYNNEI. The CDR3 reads CASSFRGSSYNEQFF. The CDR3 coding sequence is TGTGCCAGCAGTTTCAGGGGGAGCTCCTACAATGAGCAGTTCTTC.

CDR3 amino acids: CASSFDQRGYNSPLHF. In DNA form, the CDR3 reads TGCGCCAGCAGCTTTGACCAACGGGGCTATAATTCACCCCTCCACTTT. V is TRBV5-1 and J is TRBJ1-6; D unclear. This CDR3 is 16 amino acids long. V was cut by 2 bases and J by 3 bases, with 12 bases left in between. Germline V CDR1 and CDR2: SGHRS, YFSETQ.

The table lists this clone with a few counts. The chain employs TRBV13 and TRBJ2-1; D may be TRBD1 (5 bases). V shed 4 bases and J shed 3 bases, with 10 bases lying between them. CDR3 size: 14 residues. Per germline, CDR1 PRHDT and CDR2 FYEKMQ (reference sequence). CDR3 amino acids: CASSSSDIYNEQFF. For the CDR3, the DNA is TGTGCCAGCAGCTCATCGGACATCTACAATGAGCAGTTCTTC.

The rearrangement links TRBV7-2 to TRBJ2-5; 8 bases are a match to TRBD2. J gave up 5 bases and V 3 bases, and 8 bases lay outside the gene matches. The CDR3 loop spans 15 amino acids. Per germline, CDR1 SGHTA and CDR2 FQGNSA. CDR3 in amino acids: CASSFDGGEPETQYF. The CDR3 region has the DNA TGTGCCAGCAGCTTCGACGGGGGGGAACCGGAGACCCAGTACTTC.

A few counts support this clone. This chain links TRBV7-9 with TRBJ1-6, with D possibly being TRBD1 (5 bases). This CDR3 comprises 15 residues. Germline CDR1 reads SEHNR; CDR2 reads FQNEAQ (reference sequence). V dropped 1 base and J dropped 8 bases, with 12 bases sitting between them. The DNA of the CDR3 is TGTGCCAGCAGCTTAGTGGGCAGGGTTGATTCACCCCTCCACTTT. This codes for CASSLVGRVDSPLHF.

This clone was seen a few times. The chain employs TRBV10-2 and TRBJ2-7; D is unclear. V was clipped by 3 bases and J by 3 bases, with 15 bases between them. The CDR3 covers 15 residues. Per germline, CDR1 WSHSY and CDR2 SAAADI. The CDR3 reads CASSDVGVGNYEQYF. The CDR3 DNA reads TGCGCCAGCAGTGACGTTGGGGTGGGGAACTACGAGCAGTACTTC.

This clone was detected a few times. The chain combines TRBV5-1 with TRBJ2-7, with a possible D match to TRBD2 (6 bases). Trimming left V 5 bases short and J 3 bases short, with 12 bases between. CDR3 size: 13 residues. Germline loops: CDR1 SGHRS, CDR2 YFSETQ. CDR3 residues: CASSRTTGYEQYF. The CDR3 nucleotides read TGCGCCAGCAGTCGGACTACCGGCTACGAGCAGTACTTC.

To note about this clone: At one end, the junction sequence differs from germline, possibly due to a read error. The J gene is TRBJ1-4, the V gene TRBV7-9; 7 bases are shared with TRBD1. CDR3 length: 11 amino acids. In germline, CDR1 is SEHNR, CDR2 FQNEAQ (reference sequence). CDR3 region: CASSLEGQLNF. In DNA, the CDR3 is TGTGCCAGCAGCTTAGAGGGACAGTTAAATTTT.

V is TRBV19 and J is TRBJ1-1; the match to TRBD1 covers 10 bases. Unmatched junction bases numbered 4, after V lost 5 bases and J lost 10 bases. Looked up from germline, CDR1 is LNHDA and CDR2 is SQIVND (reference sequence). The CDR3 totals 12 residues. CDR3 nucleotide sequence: TGTGCCAGTAGTGGGCGGGACAGGGGAGCTTTCTTT. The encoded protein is CASSGRDRGAFF.

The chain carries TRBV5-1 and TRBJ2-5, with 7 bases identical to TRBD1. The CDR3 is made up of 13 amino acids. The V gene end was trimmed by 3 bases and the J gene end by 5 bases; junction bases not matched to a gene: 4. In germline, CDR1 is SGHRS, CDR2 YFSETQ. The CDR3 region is CASSSTGLETQYF. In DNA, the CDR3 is TGCGCCAGCAGCTCGACAGGGTTGGAGACCCAGTACTTC.

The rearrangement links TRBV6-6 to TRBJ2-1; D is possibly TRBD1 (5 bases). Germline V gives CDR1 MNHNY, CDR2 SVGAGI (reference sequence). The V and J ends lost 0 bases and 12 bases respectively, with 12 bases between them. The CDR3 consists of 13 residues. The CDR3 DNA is TGTGCCAGCAGTTACTCGGAGCAGGGTTTGCAGTTCTTC. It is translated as CASSYSEQGLQFF.

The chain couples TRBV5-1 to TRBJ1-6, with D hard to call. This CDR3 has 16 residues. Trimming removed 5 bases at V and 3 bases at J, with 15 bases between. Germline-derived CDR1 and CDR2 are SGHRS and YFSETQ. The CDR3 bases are TGCGCCAGCAGTCCCCGAAGTTCCCTCTATAATTCACCCCTCCACTTT. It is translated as CASSPRSSLYNSPLHF. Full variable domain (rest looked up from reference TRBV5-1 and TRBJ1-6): KAGVTQTPRYLIKTRGQQVTLSCSPISGHRSVSWYQQTPGQGLQFLFEYFSETQRNKGNFPGRFSGRQFSNSRSEMNVSTLELGDSALYLCASSPRSSLYNSPLHFGNGTRLTVT.

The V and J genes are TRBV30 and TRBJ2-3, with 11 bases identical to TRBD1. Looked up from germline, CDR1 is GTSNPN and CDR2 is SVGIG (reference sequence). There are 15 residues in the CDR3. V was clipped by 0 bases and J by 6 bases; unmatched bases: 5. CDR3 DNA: TGTGCCTGGAGTGTCAGGACAGGGGGCAGCGATACGCAGTATTTT. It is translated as CAWSVRTGGSDTQYF.

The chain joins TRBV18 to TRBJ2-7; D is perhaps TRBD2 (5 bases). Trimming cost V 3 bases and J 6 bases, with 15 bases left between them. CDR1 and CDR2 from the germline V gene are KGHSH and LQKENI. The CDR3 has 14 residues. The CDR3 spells CASSPYPSRVEQYF. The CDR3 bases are TGTGCCAGCTCACCCTATCCTAGCCGAGTCGAGCAGTACTTC.

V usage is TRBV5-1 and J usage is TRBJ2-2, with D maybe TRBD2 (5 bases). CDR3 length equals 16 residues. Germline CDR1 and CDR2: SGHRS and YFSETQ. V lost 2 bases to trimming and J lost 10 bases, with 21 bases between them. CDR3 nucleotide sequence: TGCGCCAGCAGCTTCACAACCGGTGGGAGTTGGACGGAGCTGTTTTTT. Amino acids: CASSFTTGGSWTELFF.

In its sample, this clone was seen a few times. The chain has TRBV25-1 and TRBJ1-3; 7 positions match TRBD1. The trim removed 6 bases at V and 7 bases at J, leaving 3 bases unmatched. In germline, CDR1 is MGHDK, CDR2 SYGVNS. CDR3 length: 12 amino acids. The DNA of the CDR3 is TGTGCCAGCAGGGAACAGGGGAACACCATATATTTT. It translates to CASREQGNTIYF.

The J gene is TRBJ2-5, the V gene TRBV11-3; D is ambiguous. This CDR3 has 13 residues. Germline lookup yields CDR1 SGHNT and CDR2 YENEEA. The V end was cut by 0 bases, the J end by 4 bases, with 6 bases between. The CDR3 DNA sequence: TGTGCCAGCAGCTTAGATGAAGGAGAGACCCAGTACTTC. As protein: CASSLDEGETQYF.

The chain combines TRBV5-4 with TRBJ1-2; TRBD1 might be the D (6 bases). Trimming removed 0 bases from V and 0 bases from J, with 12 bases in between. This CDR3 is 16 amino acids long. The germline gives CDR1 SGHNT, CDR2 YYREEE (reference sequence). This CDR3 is CASSLGQTGTNYGYTF. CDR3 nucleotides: TGTGCCAGCAGCTTGGGTCAGACAGGAACTAACTATGGCTACACCTTC.